This TCR beta chain was recovered during a study of identical twins. A universal primer site arose from template switching, and cDNA bore unique molecular identifiers. Each CDR3 protein is one row after TCRdb ran MiXCR on the 5' RACE reads. This sample has hundreds of thousands of distinct CDR3 sequences, with 10% to 15% found just once. Only a few counts were recorded for this clonotype. Germline assignment: CDR1 DFQATT and CDR2 SNEGSKA (reference sequence). This CDR3 region has 15 residues. V lost 1 base and J lost 5; bases outside the gene matches: 5. These data were also filed under a second study, of yellow fever vaccine responses in identical twins. That work adds: Twins reportedly appeared to share part of their vaccine T cell response while keeping part individual.

Sequences were obtained from CD8+ T cells sorted from blood. The chain has TRBV20-1 and TRBJ2-1; 10 nucleotides match TRBD2. The sequence was collected from a woman aged 18-29 years in good health. CDR3 sequence (DNA): TGCAGTGCTAGAGTATGGCTAGCGGGGGACAATGAGCAGTTCTTC. As protein: CSARVWLAGDNEQFF.